These 26 T cell receptor beta chains share one sample of origin, sequenced in a study of blood T cell repertoires in COVID-19. Profiled with immunoSEQ multiplex PCR; TCRdb holds only in-frame clones, not every one. The table records a few hundred thousand clones, roughly 86% of them present only once. The material sequenced was peripheral blood. These receptors were collected from a woman in her 70s with active or convalescent COVID-19.

A note on this clone: Within the sample, other DNA sequences also encode this same CDR3. The V and J genes are TRBV19 and TRBJ2-5; TRBD2 is a possible D gene (6 bases). V was shortened by 3 bases and J by 5 bases, with 7 bases between the two germline ends. There are 12 residues in the CDR3. The germline V gene encodes CDR1 LNHDA and CDR2 SQIVND (reference sequence). This CDR3 reads CASSIRGETQYF. DNA for the CDR3: TGTGCCAGTAGTATTCGGGGGGAGACCCAGTACTTC. Together with reference TRBV19 and TRBJ2-5, the CDR3 gives the full variable domain: DGGITQSPKYLFRKEGQNVTLSCEQNLNHDAMYWYRQDPGQGLRLIYYSQIVNDFQKGDIAEGYSVSREKKESFPLTVTSAQKNPTAFYLCASSIRGETQYFGPGTRLLVL.

The rearrangement joins TRBV27 to TRBJ2-7; D remains ambiguous. Germline values: CDR1 MNHEY, CDR2 SMNVEV (reference sequence). The CDR3 runs to 11 residues. The V gene lost 4 bases and the J gene lost 2 bases, with 3 bases spanning the gap. The CDR3 region is CASSSTYEQYF. The CDR3 nucleotides read TGTGCCAGCAGTTCCACCTACGAGCAGTACTTC.

The V gene is TRBV21-1, the J gene TRBJ2-5; TRBD1, the table's D call, lacks a check against the DNA. TRBV21-1 is designated a pseudogene. This CDR3 contains 16 residues. This CDR3 reads CASSPADSRRGETQYF. CDR3 DNA: TGTGCCAGCAGCCCCGCAGACAGCCGAAGAGGAGAGACCCAGTACTTC.

The rearrangement joins TRBV10-3 to TRBJ1-3; D is unresolved. This CDR3 region has 17 residues. CDR1 and CDR2 from the germline V gene are ENHRY and SYGVKD. V gave up 0 bases and J gave up 0 bases, with 12 bases separating them. DNA for the CDR3: TGTGCCATCAGTGAGTCGAACGCCGGAGCCTCTGGAAACACCATATATTTT. It translates to CAISESNAGASGNTIYF.

V usage is TRBV7-2 and J usage is TRBJ2-2, with 9 bases lining up with TRBD2. This CDR3 spans 16 amino acids. After removal of 7 bases from V and 6 bases from J, the junction contained 12 bases not matched to a gene. From germline, CDR1 is SGHTA and CDR2 FQGNSA. The CDR3 reads CASTSRWRGGPGELFF. The CDR3 DNA follows: TGTGCCAGCACCTCAAGGTGGCGGGGGGGCCCCGGGGAGCTGTTTTTT.

On this clone: Other DNA sequences from this sample encode an identical CDR3 as well. The CDR3 coding sequence is TGTGCCAGCAGCCAAGGAGCGGTGAACACTGAAGCTTTCTTT. Translated, it gives CASSQGAVNTEAFF. The chain uses TRBV3-1 (or the pseudogene TRBV3-2) and TRBJ1-1; D gene ambiguous. The CDR3 has 14 amino acids. With 1 base removed from V and 0 bases from J, the gap between germline ends came to 6 bases. Germline CDR1 reads LGHDT; CDR2 reads YNNKEL (reference sequence).

The chain carries TRBV7-3 and TRBJ2-3; tentative D call: TRBD2 (6 bases). The CDR3 covers 13 residues. Germline V gene data show CDR1 as SGHTA and CDR2 as FQGTGA. Trimming took off 2 bases at V and 4 bases at J, with 7 bases between the two ends. CDR3 protein: CASSLWGADTQYF. CDR3 bases: TGTGCCAGCAGCTTATGGGGGGCAGATACGCAGTATTTT.

J is TRBJ1-6 and V is TRBV10-1; D might be TRBD1 (6 bases). V lost 6 bases and J 10 bases, leaving 16 bases between the germline ends. Germline V CDR1 and CDR2: WNHNN, SYGVQD (reference sequence). The CDR3 covers 14 residues. The CDR3: CASSQTGNRSPLHF. CDR3 in DNA: TGCGCCAGCAGCCAAACAGGGAACCGATCACCCCTCCACTTT.

This chain uses TRBV11-2 with TRBJ1-4; perhaps TRBD1 as D (6 bases). The CDR3 totals 12 residues. The V end was cut by 5 bases, the J end by 7 bases, with 8 bases between. Per the germline V gene, CDR1 is SGHAT and CDR2 is FQNNGV. The CDR3 coding sequence is TGTGCCAGCAGCCCGGACAGTGAAAAACTGTTTTTT. This codes for CASSPDSEKLFF.

The chain employs TRBV3-1 (or the pseudogene TRBV3-2) and TRBJ1-5; unclear D gene. Germline assignment: CDR1 LGHDT and CDR2 YNNKEL (reference sequence). Trimming pared 4 bases from V and 5 bases from J, leaving 6 bases between. This CDR3 is 12 amino acids long. The CDR3 region has the DNA TGTGCCAGCAGCCGGGCTGATCAGCCCCAGCATTTT. Translating it yields CASSRADQPQHF.

The rearrangement uses TRBV29-1 and TRBJ1-5; a weak D match, TRBD1 (6 bases). Germline values: CDR1 SQVTM, CDR2 ANQGSEA. The germline V and J ends were trimmed by 6 bases and 3 bases, with 12 bases remaining between them. The length of the CDR3 is 13 residues. The CDR3 DNA follows: TGCAGCGTACAGGGACGCGTCAATCAGCCCCAGCATTTT. Residues: CSVQGRVNQPQHF.

A few counts support this clone. The chain couples TRBV5-1 to TRBJ1-1, with 10 nucleotides matching TRBD1. CDR1 SGHRS and CDR2 YFSETQ come from the germline V gene. V dropped 4 bases and J dropped 7; count of bases not matched to a gene: 10. The CDR3 covers 15 residues. The CDR3 region is CASSVTGTGDFEAFF. CDR3 sequence (DNA): TGCGCCAGCAGCGTGACCGGGACAGGGGATTTTGAAGCTTTCTTT.

The chain recombines TRBV6-2 or TRBV6-3 with TRBJ1-5; 10 nucleotides align to TRBD1. Germline CDR1 and CDR2: MNHEY and SVGEGT. V dropped 4 bases and J dropped 3; count of bases not matched to a gene: 3. This CDR3 comprises 15 residues. The CDR3 region is CASSLGTGDNQPQHF. The CDR3 bases are TGTGCCAGCAGTTTAGGGACAGGGGACAATCAGCCCCAGCATTTT.

This clone has only a few counts. J is TRBJ2-7 and V is TRBV5-6; TRBD2 is a possible D gene (7 bases). Germline V gene lookup returns CDR1 SGHDT and CDR2 YYEEEE. The CDR3 extends over 14 amino acids. Deletions cut 4 bases from V and 8 bases from J, with 19 bases between. This CDR3 reads CASSLSGDNGKQYF. In DNA form, the CDR3 reads TGTGCCAGCAGCCTGAGCGGGGACAATGGGAAGCAGTACTTC.

This chain joins TRBV10-3 and TRBJ1-1; no reliable D call. CDR3 length: 13 residues. Between the trimmed V and J ends, which lost 2 bases and 11 bases, there was a span of 15 bases. Per germline, CDR1 ENHRY and CDR2 SYGVKD. This chain's CDR3 is CAISEGTTRAAFF. DNA for the CDR3: TGTGCCATCAGTGAGGGCACGACTAGGGCGGCTTTCTTT.

The chain employs TRBV5-4 and TRBJ2-6; the D is unclear. Deletions cut 2 bases from V and 4 bases from J, with 4 bases between. CDR1 and CDR2 (germline): SGHNT, YYREEE (reference sequence). The CDR3 runs 13 residues. The CDR3: CASSFVGANVLTF. DNA of the CDR3: TGTGCCAGCAGCTTCGTGGGGGCCAACGTCCTGACTTTC.

V and J are TRBV11-2 and TRBJ1-1; weak D call: TRBD1 (5 bases). V was shortened by 4 bases and J by 7 bases, with 19 bases between the two germline ends. CDR3 length: 15 amino acids. CDR1 and CDR2 from the germline V gene are SGHAT and FQNNGV. CDR3 region: CASSSATLVRVEAFF. In nucleotides, the CDR3 is TGTGCCAGCAGCTCCGCTACCCTCGTCAGGGTTGAAGCTTTCTTT. The full variable domain, in which reference TRBV11-2 and TRBJ1-1 provide the parts outside the CDR3, is EAGVAQSPRYKIIEKRQSVAFWCNPISGHATLYWYQQILGQGPKLLIQFQNNGVVDDSQLPKDRFSAERLKGVDSTLKIQPAKLEDSAVYLCASSSATLVRVEAFFGQGTRLTVV.

The V call is TRBV27, the J call TRBJ2-7; TRBD1 is a possible D gene (5 bases). V was shortened by 8 bases and J by 3 bases, with 14 bases between the two germline ends. The germline gives CDR1 MNHEY, CDR2 SMNVEV (reference sequence). The CDR3 consists of 13 residues. The CDR3 loop is CASRTNSIYEQYF. The CDR3 DNA sequence: TGTGCCAGCCGGACAAATTCTATCTACGAGCAGTACTTC.

This sequence joins TRBV23-1 and TRBJ2-5; weak D call: TRBD2 (6 bases). TRBV23-1 is given ORF status, its function remaining uncertain. Trimming took 8 bases from V and 9 from J, leaving 19 bases between them. This CDR3 has 13 residues. The CDR3 bases are TGCGCCAGCCGCCGGCTCTATGGAGGGGCCCAGTACTTC. This gives the protein CASRRLYGGAQYF.

The chain joins TRBV29-1 to TRBJ2-7; 7 bases are a match to TRBD1. The CDR3 covers 12 residues. Germline lookup yields CDR1 SQVTM and CDR2 ANQGSEA. Trimming cost V 6 bases and J 3 bases; bases outside gene matches: 5. CDR3 in amino acids: CSVRDSLYEQYF. The CDR3 coding sequence is TGCAGCGTAAGGGACAGCCTCTACGAGCAGTACTTC.

The chain recombines TRBV6-5 with TRBJ1-4, with D maybe TRBD1 (5 bases). Trimming stripped 0 bases from V and 8 bases from J, with 16 bases between. Germline V gives CDR1 MNHEY, CDR2 SVGAGI. The CDR3 spans 16 residues. Here the CDR3 reads CASSYSFGGRWEKLFF. CDR3 coding DNA: TGTGCCAGCAGTTACTCGTTCGGGGGTCGGTGGGAAAAACTGTTTTTT.

The chain recombines TRBV29-1 with TRBJ1-1, with unresolved D. CDR1 is SQVTM, CDR2 ANQGSEA, per germline. The CDR3 has 13 amino acids. Between the trimmed V and J ends, which lost 5 bases and 1 base, there was a span of 11 bases. The CDR3 spells CSVRVGKNTEAFF. The DNA of the CDR3 is TGCAGCGTTCGTGTCGGTAAGAACACTGAAGCTTTCTTT.

The chain employs TRBV5-1 and TRBJ2-5; TRBD1 might be the D (6 bases). Trimming cost V 4 bases and J 1 base, with 11 bases left between them. The CDR3 spans 14 residues. CDR1 is SGHRS and CDR2 is YFSETQ in the germline V gene. The CDR3 is CASSIQGSQETQYF. In nucleotides, the CDR3 is TGCGCCAGCAGCATACAGGGATCCCAAGAGACCCAGTACTTC.

Notes on this clone: Since the CDR3 does not end with the conserved phenylalanine or tryptophan, this likely comes from a read error. The DNA is omitted, as the CDR3 cannot be located on it reliably, and the CDR3 follows TCRdb's listing. This chain connects TRBV6-5 to TRBJ2-7; the D call TRBD2 from the table was never checked on the DNA. Ends included, the CDR3 has 13 residues. Germline V gene data show CDR1 as MNHEY and CDR2 as SVGAGI. This CDR3 is CASSSETSGGLKL.

The CDR3 coding sequence is TGTGCCAGCAGCCCCCTAACTAGTGACGAGCAGTACTTC. Protein: CASSPLTSDEQYF. The V and J genes are TRBV16 and TRBJ2-7; tentative D call: TRBD2 (5 bases). Trimming shortened V by 4 bases and J by 5 bases, and 12 bases separated the two germline ends. CDR1 is KGHSY and CDR2 is FQNENV in the germline V gene. CDR3 length equals 13 residues.

The J gene is TRBJ2-5, the V gene TRBV5-1, with D unresolved. The CDR3 length is 11 residues. V lost 1 base, J lost 5 bases, and 3 bases lay in between. Germline assignment: CDR1 SGHRS and CDR2 YFSETQ. The CDR3 spells CASSLSETQYF. The CDR3 DNA reads as TGCGCCAGCAGCTTGTCTGAGACCCAGTACTTC.